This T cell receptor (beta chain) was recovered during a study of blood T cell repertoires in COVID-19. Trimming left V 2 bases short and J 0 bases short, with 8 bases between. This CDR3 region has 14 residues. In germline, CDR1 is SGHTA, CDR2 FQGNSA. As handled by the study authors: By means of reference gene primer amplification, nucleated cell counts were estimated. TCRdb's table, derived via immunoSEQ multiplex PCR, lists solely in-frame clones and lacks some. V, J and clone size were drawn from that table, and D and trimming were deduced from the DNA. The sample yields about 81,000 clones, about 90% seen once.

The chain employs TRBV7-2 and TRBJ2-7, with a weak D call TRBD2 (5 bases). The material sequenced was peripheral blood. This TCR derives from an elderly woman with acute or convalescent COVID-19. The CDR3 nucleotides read TGTGCCAGCAGCTTATCTGGGAGCTCCTACGAGCAGTACTTC. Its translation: CASSLSGSSYEQYF.